A selection of T cell receptor beta chains follows, all from one sample in a study of T cells in localized non-small cell lung cancer. Only in-frame clones appear in the TCRdb table, and some are missing; sequencing was by immunoSEQ multiplex PCR. Of roughly 35,000 clones in the sample, about nine tenths were seen once. The source was peripheral blood, collected before any cancer treatment. Source of these receptors: a woman aged 35 to 70 with stage I lung adenocarcinoma. The CDR3 runs from the conserved cysteine through the conserved F or W. D genes are given only for firm matches. For some rows the clone size is stated as once, few or many, or as a class when expanded; others skip it.

abundance: once; j_gene: TRBJ2-1; d_gene: NA; v_gene: TRBV4-3; CDR3nt: TGCGCCAGCAGCCAAGGTCCCGGGTACAATGAGCAGTTCTTC; CDR3aa: CASSQGPGYNEQFF
abundance: once; j_gene: TRBJ1-2; d_gene: NA; v_gene: TRBV2; CDR3nt: TGTGCCAGCAGCCAATTTTTGGCCGCTAACTATGGCTACACCTTC; CDR3aa: CASSQFLAANYGYTF
abundance: NA; j_gene: TRBJ1-4; d_gene: NA; v_gene: TRBV19; CDR3nt: TGTGCCAGTAGTTCACGGACTTCACGGGAAAAACTGTTTTTT; CDR3aa: CASSSRTSREKLFF
abundance: NA; j_gene: TRBJ2-5; d_gene: NA; v_gene: TRBV7-8; CDR3nt: TGTGCCAGCAGCTCCCTTCGCGGGGCCAGAGAGACCCAGTACTTC; CDR3aa: CASSSLRGARETQYF
abundance: NA; j_gene: TRBJ1-5; d_gene: NA; v_gene: TRBV5-1; CDR3nt: TGCGCCAGCAGCTTGGGGGGGAGTAGCAATCAGCCCCAGCATTTT; CDR3aa: CASSLGGSSNQPQHF
abundance: NA; j_gene: TRBJ1-5; d_gene: NA; v_gene: TRBV30; CDR3nt: TGTGCCTGGAGTGCAGGAGGGAGTCAGCCCCAGCATTTT; CDR3aa: CAWSAGGSQPQHF
abundance: once; j_gene: TRBJ2-2; d_gene: TRBD1; v_gene: TRBV19; CDR3nt: TGTGCCAGTAGGAACAGGGGCGGGACCGGGGAGCTGTTTTTT; CDR3aa: CASRNRGGTGELFF
abundance: few; j_gene: TRBJ1-1; d_gene: TRBD1; v_gene: TRBV6-5; CDR3nt: TGTGCCAGCGCCGGGACAGGGATGGACACTGAAGCTTTCTTT; CDR3aa: CASAGTGMDTEAFF
abundance: NA; j_gene: TRBJ1-5; d_gene: NA; v_gene: TRBV30; CDR3nt: TGTGCCTGGACGGCAGGGCATAATCAGCCCCAGCATTTT; CDR3aa: CAWTAGHNQPQHF
abundance: NA; j_gene: TRBJ1-6; d_gene: NA; v_gene: TRBV2; CDR3nt: TGTGCCAGCAGGGCTTCACCCCTCCACTTT; CDR3aa: CASRASPLHF
abundance: once; j_gene: TRBJ2-1; d_gene: NA; v_gene: TRBV30; CDR3nt: TGTGCCTGGAACCTAAACAATGAGCAGTTCTTC; CDR3aa: CAWNLNNEQFF
abundance: once; j_gene: TRBJ2-7; d_gene: NA; v_gene: TRBV10-3; CDR3nt: TGTGCCATCAGCCGGACACCCCCGTCCTACGAGCAGTACTTC; CDR3aa: CAISRTPPSYEQYF
abundance: NA; j_gene: TRBJ1-4; d_gene: TRBD1; v_gene: TRBV5-1; CDR3nt: TGCGCCAGCAGCTTGGGACAGGGTGCAACTAATGAAAAACTGTTTTTT; CDR3aa: CASSLGQGATNEKLFF
abundance: NA; j_gene: TRBJ2-5; d_gene: NA; v_gene: TRBV19; CDR3nt: TGTGCCAGTAGTACACAGTTAACCCCAAAAGAGACCCAGTACTTC; CDR3aa: CASSTQLTPKETQYF
abundance: NA; j_gene: TRBJ2-2; d_gene: TRBD1; v_gene: TRBV10-3; CDR3nt: TGTGCCATCAGTGCCCGGGACAGGGACAACACCGGGGAGCTGTTTTTT; CDR3aa: CAISARDRDNTGELFF
abundance: NA; j_gene: TRBJ1-1; d_gene: NA; v_gene: TRBV5-1; CDR3nt: TGCGCCAGCAGCTTCGAAGGTTGGACTGAAGCTTTCTTT; CDR3aa: CASSFEGWTEAFF
abundance: NA; j_gene: TRBJ2-1; d_gene: TRBD1; v_gene: TRBV7-2; CDR3nt: TGTGCCAGCACCCGACAGGGGACAGCCAATGAGCAGTTCTTC; CDR3aa: CASTRQGTANEQFF
abundance: NA; j_gene: TRBJ2-7; d_gene: TRBD1; v_gene: TRBV28; CDR3nt: TGTGCCAGCAGGTTAGGGACAGGGATGACCTACGAGCAGTACTTC; CDR3aa: CASRLGTGMTYEQYF
abundance: NA; j_gene: TRBJ2-3; d_gene: TRBD1; v_gene: TRBV5-4; CDR3nt: TGTGCCAGCAGCGGAACAGGGGGCGCAAGTAACCTAGTAGGGGATACGCAGTATTTT; CDR3aa: CASSGTGGASNLVGDTQYF
abundance: once; j_gene: TRBJ2-6; d_gene: NA; v_gene: TRBV27; CDR3nt: TGTGCCAGCAGTCCCCTAGGGGGGGCCAACGTCCTGACTTTC; CDR3aa: CASSPLGGANVLTF
abundance: NA; j_gene: TRBJ1-2; d_gene: TRBD1; v_gene: TRBV4-3; CDR3nt: TGCGCCAGCAGTCCGACAGGGACTAACTATGGCTACACCTTC; CDR3aa: CASSPTGTNYGYTF
abundance: NA; j_gene: TRBJ1-1; d_gene: NA; v_gene: TRBV7-9; CDR3nt: TGTGCCAGCAGCGGGGGAGTATATCTGGAAGCTTTCTTT; CDR3aa: CASSGGVYLEAFF
abundance: once; j_gene: TRBJ2-5; d_gene: TRBD1; v_gene: TRBV5-6; CDR3nt: TGTGCCAGCAGCCCATTACAGGGGATCCGAGAGACCCAGTACTTC; CDR3aa: CASSPLQGIRETQYF
abundance: NA; j_gene: TRBJ1-1; d_gene: NA; v_gene: TRBV9; CDR3nt: TGTGCCAGCAGCGTAGCTCGACGGTCGAGCACTGAAGCTTTCTTT; CDR3aa: CASSVARRSSTEAFF
abundance: NA; j_gene: TRBJ1-2; d_gene: NA; v_gene: TRBV29-1; CDR3nt: TGCAGCGACCTGGGGGCCAGTACCTATGGCTACACCTTC; CDR3aa: CSDLGASTYGYTF
abundance: NA; j_gene: TRBJ2-6; d_gene: NA; v_gene: TRBV2; CDR3nt: TGTGCCAGCAAAGAGGGTGGCAACGTCCTGACTTTC; CDR3aa: CASKEGGNVLTF
abundance: NA; j_gene: TRBJ1-6; d_gene: NA; v_gene: TRBV7-9; CDR3nt: TGTGCCAGCAGCTTAGCCTGGGGCGGATCACCCCTCCACTTT; CDR3aa: CASSLAWGGSPLHF
abundance: once; j_gene: TRBJ1-2; d_gene: TRBD1; v_gene: TRBV6-1; CDR3nt: TGTGCCAGCAGTGAAGCATACAGGGGCGGCTATGGCTACACCTTC; CDR3aa: CASSEAYRGGYGYTF
abundance: NA; j_gene: TRBJ2-7; d_gene: NA; v_gene: TRBV25-1; CDR3nt: TGTGCCAGCAGTAGGGGTGACGAGCAGTACTTC; CDR3aa: CASSRGDEQYF
abundance: NA; j_gene: TRBJ1-6; d_gene: NA; v_gene: TRBV7-6; CDR3nt: TGTGCCAGCAGCTCGGATGGGAATTCACCCCTCCACTTT; CDR3aa: CASSSDGNSPLHF
abundance: few; j_gene: TRBJ1-5; d_gene: NA; v_gene: TRBV11-2; CDR3nt: TGTGCCAGCAGCTTAGCGTCAGGTTGGGATCAGCCCCAGCATTTT; CDR3aa: CASSLASGWDQPQHF
abundance: NA; j_gene: TRBJ2-7; d_gene: TRBD2; v_gene: TRBV15; CDR3nt: TGTGCCACCAGCAGAGATTGGGGAGGGAGGAACCGCTACGAGCAGTACTTC; CDR3aa: CATSRDWGGRNRYEQYF